These T cell receptor beta chains were read from a single sample in a study of cytomegalovirus exposure and HLA in healthy donors. TCRdb's table, derived via immunoSEQ multiplex PCR, lists solely in-frame clones and lacks some. Altogether 130,000 or so clones are present, about four fifths being singletons, with the ten largest covering around 1%. The sequenced sample was PBMCs. The receptor set was obtained from a male donor in good health and CMV-seronegative. CDR3s include the opening cysteine and the closing phenylalanine or tryptophan. The D gene is left open where the match is weak. Rows may omit the clone size; those that give it use once, few, many or a size class.

TRBJ1-4	-	TRBV6-5	-	CASSPLWAPSEKLFF	TGTGCCAGCAGTCCACTGTGGGCGCCCTCTGAAAAACTGTTTTTT
TRBJ2-5	once	TRBV7-8	TRBD2	CASSLTSGVQETQYF	TGTGCCAGCAGCTTAACTAGCGGGGTTCAAGAGACCCAGTACTTC
TRBJ2-7	-	TRBV5-4	-	CASSLDPIYEQYF	TGTGCCAGCAGCTTGGACCCAATTTACGAGCAGTACTTC
TRBJ1-1	once	TRBV18	TRBD1	CASSPRGQLQNTEAFF	TGTGCCAGCTCACCACGGGGACAGCTTCAGAACACTGAAGCTTTCTTT
TRBJ2-1	-	TRBV27	-	CASSFTAQSYNEQFF	TGTGCCAGCAGTTTCACAGCCCAATCTTACAATGAGCAGTTCTTC
TRBJ1-1	few	TRBV5-8	TRBD1	CASSLGTGEDTEAFF	TGTGCCAGCAGCTTGGGGACAGGAGAGGACACTGAAGCTTTCTTT
TRBJ2-6	few	TRBV5-1	-	CASSVDWANVLTF	TGCGCCAGCAGCGTCGACTGGGCCAACGTCCTGACTTTC
TRBJ1-1	-	TRBV6-8	TRBD1	CASTQTGGGRTEAFF	TGTGCCAGCACCCAGACAGGGGGCGGAAGGACTGAAGCTTTCTTT
TRBJ1-6	-	TRBV27	-	CASSLSSLLKLNSPLHF	TGTGCCAGCAGTTTATCGTCCCTACTGAAGCTTAATTCACCCCTCCACTTT
TRBJ2-1	-	TRBV5-1	-	CASSLEQGRSYNEQFF	TGCGCCAGCAGCTTGGAGCAGGGCAGGTCCTACAATGAGCAGTTCTTC
TRBJ2-7	-	TRBV27	-	CASSQNSYEQYF	TGTGCCAGCAGTCAAAACAGCTACGAGCAGTACTTC
TRBJ2-7	-	TRBV4-1	-	CASSQDRAGPTYEQYF	TGCGCCAGCAGCCAAGATCGGGCAGGGCCCACCTACGAGCAGTACTTC
TRBJ2-7	once	TRBV18	-	CASSFRDKDEQYF	TGTGCCAGCTCATTCCGGGACAAGGACGAGCAGTACTTC
TRBJ2-5	-	TRBV29-1	-	CSVAPAGTYPQETQYF	TGCAGCGTTGCTCCCGCAGGGACATATCCCCAAGAGACCCAGTACTTC
TRBJ2-1	once	TRBV5-1	TRBD2	CASAPSGGPYNEQFF	TGCGCCTCGGCGCCGAGCGGGGGGCCTTACAATGAGCAGTTCTTC
TRBJ2-2	once	TRBV15	-	CATSRAGYTGELFF	TGTGCCACCAGCAGGGCGGGTTACACCGGGGAGCTGTTTTTT
TRBJ2-2	once	TRBV19	-	CASSRWRDTGELFF	TGTGCCAGTAGCCGGTGGAGAGACACCGGGGAGCTGTTTTTT
TRBJ2-7	-	TRBV18	TRBD1	CASSQGARAEQYF	TGTGCCAGCTCACAGGGGGCAAGGGCCGAGCAGTACTTC
TRBJ1-1	-	TRBV29-1	TRBD1	CSGGGQGAETEAFF	TGCAGCGGGGGAGGACAGGGGGCCGAAACTGAAGCTTTCTTT
TRBJ2-7	-	TRBV5-6	TRBD1	CASSADRGSEQYF	TGTGCCAGCAGCGCGGACAGGGGGTCCGAGCAGTACTTC
TRBJ1-6	-	TRBV5-1	TRBD1	CASSLNRGDSPLHF	TGCGCCAGCAGCTTAAACAGGGGGGACTCACCCCTCCACTTT
TRBJ1-4	-	TRBV11-3	-	CASSLTATNEKLFF	TGTGCCAGCAGCTTAACAGCAACTAATGAAAAACTGTTTTTT
TRBJ2-4	-	TRBV5-5	-	CASSPGAIAKNIQYF	TGTGCCAGCAGCCCAGGGGCGATAGCCAAAAACATTCAGTACTTC
TRBJ2-3	-	TRBV2	-	CASSEGRGGTDTQYF	TGTGCCAGCAGTGAGGGCAGGGGAGGCACAGATACGCAGTATTTT
TRBJ1-2	-	TRBV30	-	CAWSFPTGPNYGYTF	TGTGCCTGGAGCTTTCCGACAGGACCTAACTATGGCTACACCTTC
TRBJ2-2	-	TRBV7-6	TRBD1	CASSLERTGNTGELFF	TGTGCCAGCAGCTTAGAGCGGACAGGCAACACCGGGGAGCTGTTTTTT
TRBJ2-1	once	TRBV7-9	-	CASSFSGLSNEQFF	TGTGCCAGCAGCTTTAGCGGACTCTCTAATGAGCAGTTCTTC
TRBJ2-1	-	TRBV7-3	TRBD2	CASSSGTSPNEQFF	TGTGCCAGCAGCTCCGGGACTAGCCCCAATGAGCAGTTCTTC
TRBJ2-2	many	TRBV7-2	-	CASSLVLAGFGELFF	TGTGCCAGCAGCTTAGTACTAGCAGGGTTCGGGGAGCTGTTTTTT
TRBJ1-3	-	TRBV30	-	CACSGPSGNTIYF	TGTGCCTGCTCAGGGCCCTCTGGAAACACCATATATTTT
TRBJ2-5	-	TRBV2	-	CASSAIPTGGGSQYF	TGTGCCAGCAGCGCAATCCCTACTGGGGGCGGAAGCCAGTACTTC
TRBJ1-1	once	TRBV20-1	-	CSVWGPTEAFF	TGCAGTGTTTGGGGGCCCACTGAAGCTTTCTTT
TRBJ1-3	-	TRBV30	-	CAWTQFSGNTIYF	TGTGCCTGGACCCAGTTTTCTGGAAACACCATATATTTT
TRBJ2-7	-	TRBV6-5	TRBD2	CASSSRRGSGDEQYF	TGTGCCAGCAGTTCACGGCGGGGGTCCGGAGACGAGCAGTACTTC
TRBJ1-1	-	TRBV7-9	-	CASSFSGVIGGTEAFF	TGTGCCAGCAGCTTTTCCGGAGTAATAGGGGGCACTGAAGCTTTCTTT
TRBJ2-7	-	TRBV7-2	TRBD1	CASSPRTGQGSYEQYF	TGTGCCAGCAGCCCGAGGACAGGCCAGGGGTCCTACGAGCAGTACTTC
TRBJ1-4	-	TRBV9	TRBD1	CASSVGQGGNEKLFF	TGTGCCAGCAGCGTAGGACAGGGCGGGAATGAAAAACTGTTTTTT
TRBJ2-7	once	TRBV29-1	-	CSVGTVVPYEQYF	TGCAGCGTTGGGACAGTAGTTCCCTACGAGCAGTACTTC
TRBJ1-6	-	TRBV2	-	CASSEAGRGSPLHF	TGTGCCAGCAGTGAAGCGGGCAGGGGATCACCCCTCCACTTT
TRBJ2-7	-	TRBV7-2	-	CASSFDFSYEQYF	TGTGCCAGCAGCTTCGACTTCTCCTACGAGCAGTACTTC
TRBJ2-3	-	TRBV6-6	TRBD2	CASRKTSGPDTQYF	TGTGCCAGCAGAAAGACTAGCGGGCCAGATACGCAGTATTTT
TRBJ2-1	-	TRBV6-5	-	CASSREGGYNEQFF	TGTGCCAGCAGTCGAGAAGGGGGCTACAATGAGCAGTTCTTC